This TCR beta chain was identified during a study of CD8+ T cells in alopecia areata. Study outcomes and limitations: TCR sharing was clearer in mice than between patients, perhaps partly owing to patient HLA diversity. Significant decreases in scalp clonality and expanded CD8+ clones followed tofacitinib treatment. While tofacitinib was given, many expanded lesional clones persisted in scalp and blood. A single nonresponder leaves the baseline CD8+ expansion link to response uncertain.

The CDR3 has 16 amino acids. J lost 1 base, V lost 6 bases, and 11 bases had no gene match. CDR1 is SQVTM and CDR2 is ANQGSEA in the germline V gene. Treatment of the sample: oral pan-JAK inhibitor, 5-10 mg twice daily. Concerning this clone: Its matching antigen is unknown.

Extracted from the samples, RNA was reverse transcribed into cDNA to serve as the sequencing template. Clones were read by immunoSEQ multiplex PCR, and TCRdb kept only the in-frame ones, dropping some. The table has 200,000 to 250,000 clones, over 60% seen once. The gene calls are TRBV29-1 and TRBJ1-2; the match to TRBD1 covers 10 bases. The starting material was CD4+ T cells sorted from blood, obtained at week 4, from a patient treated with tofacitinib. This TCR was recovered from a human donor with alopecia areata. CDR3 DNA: TGCAGCGTCGGATACGGGACAGGGGCGGATAACTATGGCTACACCTTC. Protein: CSVGYGTGADNYGYTF.